In this sample, the clone carrying this T cell receptor beta chain turned up many times. What it recognizes is unknown. The data were taken from a study of human T cells and chemical hapten exposure. The overall study: Mainly, slight library volume differences in the pool made TCR yields vary.

Unseparated into fractions, whole blood served as the source from which total RNA was extracted. V lost 10 bases to trimming and J lost 4 bases, with 13 bases between them. This CDR3 comprises 13 residues. The V gene's germline CDR1 is MNHEY and CDR2 SVGAGI. Individual cDNA molecules (in the library) carried attached unique molecular identifiers. Authors' methods: The median was roughly 100,000 TCRs per sample, ranging roughly 20,000 to 690,600. TCRdb re-derived calls from the reads in MiXCR, one entry per CDR3 protein. The V and J calls here are based on TCRdb, not the publication. The table has about 120,000 distinct CDR3 sequences, around 9% seen once. The study, taken as a whole, reports: TCRs above 1 in 1000 frequency stayed constant with DPC sensitization.

This clonotype was obtained from a human donor in good health. Some clones in this sample may be carry-over from other donors' samples. The chain uses TRBV6-5 and TRBJ1-4, with D possibly matching TRBD1 (5 bases). The sample was whole blood. CDR3 amino acids: CATRDRVNEKLFF. In DNA, the CDR3 is TGTGCCACCCGAGACAGAGTTAATGAAAAACTGTTTTTT.